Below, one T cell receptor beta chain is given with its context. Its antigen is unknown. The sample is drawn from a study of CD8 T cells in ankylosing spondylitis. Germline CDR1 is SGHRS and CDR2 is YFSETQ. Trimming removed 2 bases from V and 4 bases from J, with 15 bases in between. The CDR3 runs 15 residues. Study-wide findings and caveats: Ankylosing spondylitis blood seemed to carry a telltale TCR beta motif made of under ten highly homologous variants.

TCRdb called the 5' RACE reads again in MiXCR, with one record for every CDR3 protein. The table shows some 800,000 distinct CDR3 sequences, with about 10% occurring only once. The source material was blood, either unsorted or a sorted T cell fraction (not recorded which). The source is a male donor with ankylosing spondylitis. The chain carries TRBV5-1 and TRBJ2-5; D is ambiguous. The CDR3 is CASSFMGSPGETQYF. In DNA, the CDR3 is TGCGCCAGCAGCTTTATGGGGTCACCGGGAGAGACCCAGTACTTC.